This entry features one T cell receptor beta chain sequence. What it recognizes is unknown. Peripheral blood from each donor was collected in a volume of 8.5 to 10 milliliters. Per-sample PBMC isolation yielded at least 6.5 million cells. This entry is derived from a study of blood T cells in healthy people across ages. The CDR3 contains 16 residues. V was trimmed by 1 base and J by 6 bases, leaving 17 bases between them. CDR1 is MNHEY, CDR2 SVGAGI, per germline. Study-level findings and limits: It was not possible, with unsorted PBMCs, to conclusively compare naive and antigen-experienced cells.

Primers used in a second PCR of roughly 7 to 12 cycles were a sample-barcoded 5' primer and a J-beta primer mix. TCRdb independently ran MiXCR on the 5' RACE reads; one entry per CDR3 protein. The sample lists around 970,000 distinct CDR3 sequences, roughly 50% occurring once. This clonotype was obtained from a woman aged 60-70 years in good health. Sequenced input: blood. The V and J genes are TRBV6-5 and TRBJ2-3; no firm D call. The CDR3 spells CASSYFLDSSEDTQYF. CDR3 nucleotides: TGTGCCAGCAGTTACTTTCTCGACTCGTCCGAGGATACGCAGTATTTT.